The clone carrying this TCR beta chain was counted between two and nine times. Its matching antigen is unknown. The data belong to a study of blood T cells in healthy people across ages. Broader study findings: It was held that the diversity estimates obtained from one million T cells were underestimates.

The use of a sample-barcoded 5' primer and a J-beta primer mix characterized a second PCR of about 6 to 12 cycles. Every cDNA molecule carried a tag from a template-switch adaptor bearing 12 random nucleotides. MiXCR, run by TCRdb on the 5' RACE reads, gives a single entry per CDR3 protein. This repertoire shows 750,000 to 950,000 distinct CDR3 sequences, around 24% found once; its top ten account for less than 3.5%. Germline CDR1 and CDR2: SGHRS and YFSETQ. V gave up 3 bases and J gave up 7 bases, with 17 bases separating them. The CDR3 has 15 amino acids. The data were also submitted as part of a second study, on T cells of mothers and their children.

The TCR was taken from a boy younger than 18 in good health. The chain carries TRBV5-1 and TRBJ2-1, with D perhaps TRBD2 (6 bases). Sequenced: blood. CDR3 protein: CASSSGLSIGNEQFF. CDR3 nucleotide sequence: TGCGCCAGCAGCTCGGGACTGAGTATTGGAAATGAGCAGTTCTTC.